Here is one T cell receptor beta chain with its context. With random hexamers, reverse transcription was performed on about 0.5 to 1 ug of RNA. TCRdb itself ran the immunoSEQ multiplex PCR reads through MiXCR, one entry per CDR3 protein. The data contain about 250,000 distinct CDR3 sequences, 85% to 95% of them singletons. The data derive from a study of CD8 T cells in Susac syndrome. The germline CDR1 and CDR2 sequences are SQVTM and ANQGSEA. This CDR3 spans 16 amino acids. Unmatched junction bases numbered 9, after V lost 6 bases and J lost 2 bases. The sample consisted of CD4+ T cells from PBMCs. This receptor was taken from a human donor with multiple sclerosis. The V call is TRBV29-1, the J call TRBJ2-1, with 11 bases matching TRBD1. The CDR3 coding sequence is TGCAGCGTGCGGGACAGGGGGGGTCTTACCTACAATGAGCAGTTCTTC. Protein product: CSVRDRGGLTYNEQFF.